This T cell receptor beta chain originates from a study of blood T cells in healthy people across ages (dated by TCRdb to between 2014 and 2017). Background for the entire study: In model experiments, template switching captured roughly one uniquely barcoded TCR beta cDNA molecule for every two T cells. Age-related changes in TCR beta repertoire diversity were measured in the study by deep sequencing normalized with unique cDNA molecular identifiers. Four age groups were formed from the donors: young (average 16 years), middle-aged (around 39), aged (over 55) and long-lived (less than 85). To avoid experimental bias, donors of different ages were randomly spread across the sequencing lanes. For two donors (one aged 18 to 29 and one aged 80 or older), the study analyzed two additional independent replicas of 1 million unique cDNA reads from the same blood draw. Findings and caveats that apply to the study as a whole: Compared with the aged group, the long-lived group had more naive CD4+ T cells, fewer expanded clones and increased TCR diversity, a pattern suggesting age selection. Observed TCR beta diversity correlated strongly with the percentage of naive T cells measured by flow cytometry. Total diversity estimates from one million sequenced T cells were considered lower bounds and underestimates. The CMV infection status of donors was not known, potentially confounding age-related changes in expanded clonotypes. Conclusive comparison of naive and antigen-experienced compartments was prevented by the profiling of bulk unsorted PBMCs. As age increased, observed TCR beta diversity per million T cells dropped in a roughly linear way, and a significant reduction was already evident by age around 41.

With respect to this clonotype: Its cognate antigen has yet to be identified. No much larger clone exists at a distance of one base, and base qualities are not known.

CDR1 and CDR2 are drawn from the germline V gene (reference sequence): LGHDT, YNNKEL. Germline trimming amounts to 5 bases on V and 5 bases on J, with 5 as the count of junction bases outside the gene matches. The CDR3 goes from the cysteine to the phenylalanine over 14 residues. Of the read, only the CDR3 DNA is kept; its 42 bases are in frame from base 1. The library was produced with 5' RACE. The sequencer was an Illumina HiSeq 2500. A second PCR of about 7 to 12 cycles was run with a J-beta primer mix and a sample-barcoded 5' primer. A unique molecular identifier was introduced onto each TCR beta cDNA molecule by a template-switch 5' adaptor carrying 12 random nucleotides. Each sample yielded at least 2.5 million CDR3-containing paired-end reads. First-strand cDNA synthesis was performed from all RNA using the Mint cDNA synthesis kit, with priming by a TRBC-specific oligonucleotide. After uracil-DNA glycosylase treatment, a first 18-cycle PCR used universal primers M1SS and BC2_uni_R on all cDNA. In the paper's pipeline: Each sample was normalized by randomly selecting 1 million high-quality reads, each carrying a distinct molecular identifier. Reads with shared molecular identifiers were discarded instead of being binned into consensus sequences. CDR3 identification, clonotype clustering and error correction used MiTCR with a Q25 quality threshold and the strictest error-elimination algorithm. A nonparametric unseen species model with Euler transformation was used to estimate a lower bound on total TCR beta diversity. The public reads were quality trimmed at Q25 with fastp and then assembled into clones with MiXCR by TCRdb, keeping productive beta chains. All rows with the same CDR3 protein become a single entry with the most common DNA and genes. It is TCRdb's table, rather than the study itself, that gives the V and J calls and clone size. For this sample the table gives approximately 290,000 distinct CDR3 sequences, of which roughly 29% were detected only once. Clones ranked in the top ten supply 29% of the sample.

The roughly 39 donors, aged roughly 6 to 100 years, were systemically healthy Caucasian individuals from Russia. Approximately 9 milliliters of peripheral blood were collected from each donor into EDTA-treated Vacutainer tubes. PBMCs were isolated by Ficoll-Paque density-gradient centrifugation, with at least 6 million obtained per sample. Trizol reagent was used to extract total RNA from PBMCs, with at least 6 micrograms per sample. For every donor, an aliquot of PBMCs went through flow cytometry to measure the percentages of naive CD45RAhigh/CD27high T cells. The chain was built from TRBV3-1 and TRBJ2-1; 8 bases in the middle match TRBD2. The receptor was derived from a woman aged 65 to 85 in good health. Sample: blood. The CDR3 is CASSYLAGDNEQFF. The nucleotide sequence reads as follows: TGTGCCAGCAGCTACCTAGCGGGTGACAATGAGCAGTTCTTC.